The 11 T cell receptor beta chains in this list originate from one sample, sequenced in a study of CD8+ T cells in alopecia areata. RNA extraction and reverse transcription yielded cDNA as sequencing template. Using immunoSEQ multiplex PCR, the repertoire was profiled, and TCRdb retains in-frame clones only, with some absent. This table holds tens of thousands of clones, over 25% found once. As to treatment: oral pan-JAK inhibitor, 5-10 mg twice daily. The sequenced sample was CD8+ T cells sorted from blood, obtained at week 4, from a patient treated with tofacitinib. The receptors were sampled from a human donor with alopecia areata.

This sequence joins TRBV29-1 and TRBJ1-2; D unresolved. V lost 5 bases, J lost 2 bases, and 15 bases lay in between. The CDR3 is 14 residues long. Germline V gene data show CDR1 as SQVTM and CDR2 as ANQGSEA. The CDR3 bases are TGCAGCGTTACTGGGCTTCGAAGAAACTATGGCTACACCTTC. Translated, it gives CSVTGLRRNYGYTF.

The chain has TRBV2 and TRBJ2-1, with TRBD2 matching 10 bases. Germline V gene data show CDR1 as SNHLY and CDR2 as FYNNEI. This CDR3 has 15 residues. V lost 10 bases, J lost 4 bases, and 10 bases stayed unmatched. The CDR3 region is CATRPTSGKYNEQFF. CDR3 bases: TGTGCCACAAGGCCCACTAGCGGGAAGTACAATGAGCAGTTCTTC.

V usage is TRBV29-1 and J usage is TRBJ2-1, with D hard to call. CDR3 length: 11 residues. V lost 5 bases, J lost 5 bases, and 7 bases lay in between. Germline lookup yields CDR1 SQVTM and CDR2 ANQGSEA. The CDR3: CSVYRDNEQFF. The CDR3 coding sequence is TGCAGCGTTTACAGAGACAATGAGCAGTTCTTC.

The chain employs TRBV27 and TRBJ2-1, with D possibly being TRBD1 (5 bases). Germline CDR1 and CDR2: MNHEY and SMNVEV (reference sequence). V lost 3 bases, J lost 8 bases, and 17 bases lay in between. CDR3 length equals 15 residues. The CDR3 region has the DNA TGTGCCAGCAGTTTTGGGGCGGATTTTGAGGATGAGCAGTTCTTC. This codes for CASSFGADFEDEQFF.

This chain links TRBV4-3 with TRBJ1-1, with D possibly TRBD1 on 5 matching bases. CDR3 length equals 15 residues. The germline V gene encodes CDR1 LGHNA and CDR2 YSLEER. The germline V and J ends were trimmed by 0 bases and 0 bases, with 8 bases remaining between them. CDR3 residues: CASSQEWGLNTEAFF. The DNA for the CDR3 is TGCGCCAGCAGCCAAGAATGGGGGTTGAACACTGAAGCTTTCTTT.

V gene TRBV2 combines with J gene TRBJ2-7; D may correspond to TRBD1 or TRBD2 (6 bases each). The length of the CDR3 is 15 residues. CDR1 is SNHLY and CDR2 is FYNNEI in the germline V gene. V gave up 8 bases and J gave up 6 bases, with 23 bases separating them. In DNA form, the CDR3 reads TGTGCCAGCTCAGGAGGGGGATCTCTAACCAGCGAGCAGTACTTC. This sequence encodes CASSGGGSLTSEQYF. The complete variable domain, with remaining parts taken from reference TRBV2 and TRBJ2-7, reads EPEVTQTPSHQVTQMGQEVILRCVPISNHLYFYWYRQILGQKVEFLVSFYNNEISEKSEIFDDQFSVERPDGSNFTLKIRSTKLEDSAMYFCASSGGGSLTSEQYFGPGTRLTVT.

This chain links TRBV19 with TRBJ2-2; D is ambiguous. CDR3 length: 13 amino acids. CDR1 and CDR2 (germline): LNHDA, SQIVND (reference sequence). Trimming pared 3 bases from V and 7 bases from J, leaving 9 bases between. The CDR3 DNA reads TGTGCCAGTAGTATGATTTCGGACGGGGAGCTGTTTTTT. It encodes CASSMISDGELFF.

This clone was counted only a few times. For the CDR3, the DNA is TGCAGCGTTGAGGGCGGGAGGGCCTCTAATGAGCAGTTCTTC. It encodes CSVEGGRASNEQFF. The rearrangement joins TRBV29-1 to TRBJ2-1; 9 bases map to TRBD2. Trimming removed 3 bases from V and 7 bases from J; junction bases left unmatched: 7. Per the germline V gene, CDR1 is SQVTM and CDR2 is ANQGSEA. This CDR3 is built from 14 residues.

A few counts support this clone. The CDR3 reads CSGGTWETQYF. CDR3 DNA: TGCAGCGGCGGGACTTGGGAGACCCAGTACTTC. This chain uses TRBV29-1 with TRBJ2-5, with D possibly matching TRBD2 (6 bases). Between the trimmed V and J ends, which lost 7 bases and 5 bases, there was a span of 11 bases. This CDR3 region has 11 residues. The germline V gene encodes CDR1 SQVTM and CDR2 ANQGSEA.

This clone was detected only a few times. V gene TRBV29-1 combines with J gene TRBJ2-3; 8 bases are a match to TRBD2. The CDR3 is made up of 13 amino acids. Germline V gene data show CDR1 as SQVTM and CDR2 as ANQGSEA. The V and J ends lost 5 bases and 2 bases, in that order; junction bases with no gene match: 3. The DNA of the CDR3 is TGCAGCGTTTCTAGCGGGTTCACAGATACGCAGTATTTT. Translating gives CSVSSGFTDTQYF.

The DNA for the CDR3 is TGCAGCGTGTGGACAGGGGCCACCATATATTTT. Protein: CSVWTGATIYF. The chain employs TRBV29-1 and TRBJ1-3; 9 nucleotides align to TRBD1. This CDR3 has 11 amino acids. Unmatched junction bases numbered 3, after V lost 6 bases and J lost 9 bases. Germline assignment: CDR1 SQVTM and CDR2 ANQGSEA.